Given below is one TCR beta chain in context. This entry belongs to a study of blood T cell repertoires in COVID-19. The protocol was immunoSEQ multiplex PCR, while the TCRdb copy is restricted to in-frame clones and leaves out a portion. The sample lists over 300,000 clones; around 90% were seen once. The TCR was taken from a man younger than 35 with active or convalescent COVID-19. Sequences were obtained from peripheral blood.

The CDR3 protein is CASSSPRGGANTGELFF. The CDR3 DNA reads as TGTGCCAGCAGTTCCCCCCGGGGGGGCGCGAACACCGGGGAGCTGTTTTTT. The genes are TRBV28 and TRBJ2-2; 8 positions agree with TRBD2. Germline CDR1 MDHEN, CDR2 SYDVKM. This CDR3 region has 17 residues. Germline trimming cut 4 bases from V and 0 bases from J; bases unmatched to any gene: 7.